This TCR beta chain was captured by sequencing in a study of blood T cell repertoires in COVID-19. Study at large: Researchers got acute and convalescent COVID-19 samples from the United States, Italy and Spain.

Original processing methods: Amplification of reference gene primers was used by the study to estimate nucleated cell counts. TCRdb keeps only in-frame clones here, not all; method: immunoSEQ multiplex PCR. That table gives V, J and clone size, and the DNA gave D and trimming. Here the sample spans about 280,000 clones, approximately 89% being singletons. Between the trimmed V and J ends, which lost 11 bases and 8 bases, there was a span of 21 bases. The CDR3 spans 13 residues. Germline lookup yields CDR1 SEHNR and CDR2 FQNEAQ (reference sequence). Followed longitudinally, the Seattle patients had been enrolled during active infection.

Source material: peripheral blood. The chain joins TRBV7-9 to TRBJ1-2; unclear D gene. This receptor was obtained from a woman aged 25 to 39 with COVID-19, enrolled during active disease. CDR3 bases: TGTGCCGGACTCCCCCTCACCTCACGGGGCTACACCTTC. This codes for CAGLPLTSRGYTF.